These 20 T cell receptor beta chains were all obtained from the same sample, sequenced in a study of radiotherapy plus CTLA-4 blockade in lung cancer. Using immunoSEQ multiplex PCR, the repertoire was profiled, and TCRdb retains in-frame clones only, with some absent. The table includes 85,000 to 100,000 clones, around 72% detected once. Sequences were derived from peripheral blood, sampled from a patient treated with radiotherapy plus ipilimumab. These receptors came from a human donor with non-small cell lung cancer that progressed on radiotherapy plus ipilimumab.

V gene TRBV7-2 combines with J gene TRBJ2-3, with D possibly TRBD2 on 6 matching bases. CDR3 length: 14 residues. From germline, CDR1 is SGHTA and CDR2 FQGNSA. Trimming removed 5 bases at V and 2 bases at J, with 11 bases between. Here the CDR3 DNA reads TGTGCCAGCAGCCCCCGGGACTTCACAGATACGCAGTATTTT. This sequence encodes CASSPRDFTDTQYF.

V gene TRBV6-5 combines with J gene TRBJ1-1; D may be TRBD1 (6 bases). This CDR3 has 14 amino acids. Germline V gene data show CDR1 as MNHEY and CDR2 as SVGAGI. Trimming removed 7 bases from V and 0 bases from J, with 12 bases in between. CDR3 nucleotides: TGTGCCAGCAAGCGTGACAGGTTGAACACTGAAGCTTTCTTT. The encoded protein is CASKRDRLNTEAFF.

V gene TRBV7-2 combines with J gene TRBJ1-4; D gene uncertain. The CDR3 runs 11 residues. V lost 5 bases and J lost 8, with 6 bases in between. Germline V gene data show CDR1 as SGHTA and CDR2 as FQGNSA. The CDR3 nucleotides read TGTGCCAGCAGCCGAACCGAAAAACTGTTTTTT. This codes for CASSRTEKLFF.

By sample fraction, this clone is medium-sized. The V call is TRBV19, the J call TRBJ2-7; the D gene is possibly TRBD2 (5 bases). V was clipped by 10 bases and J by 2 bases, with 12 bases between them. The V gene's germline CDR1 is LNHDA and CDR2 SQIVND (reference sequence). There are 12 residues in the CDR3. The CDR3 DNA sequence: TGTGCCACTAGCCGGGGAACCTACGAGCAGTACTTC. Protein: CATSRGTYEQYF.

The rearrangement links TRBV13 to TRBJ2-5, with D maybe TRBD1 (5 bases). V dropped 4 bases and J dropped 5 bases, with 14 bases sitting between them. This CDR3 contains 14 residues. CDR1 and CDR2 (germline): PRHDT, FYEKMQ (reference sequence). DNA for the CDR3: TGTGCCAGCAGCTCAATGGGGCCTCCGGAGACCCAGTACTTC. Translation gives CASSSMGPPETQYF.

V gene TRBV5-4 combines with J gene TRBJ2-1; 7 nucleotides line up with TRBD2. Germline CDR1 reads SGHNT; CDR2 reads YYREEE (reference sequence). V lost 4 bases and J lost 4; bases outside the gene matches: 8. This CDR3 has 15 amino acids. The CDR3 nucleotides are TGTGCCAGCAGCCAAGAGGCTAGCGGTTACAATGAGCAGTTCTTC. Translation gives CASSQEASGYNEQFF.

This clone was detected a few times. The chain couples TRBV27 to TRBJ1-4, with D hard to call. The CDR3 sequence is 16 residues long. Between the trimmed V and J ends, which lost 5 bases and 0 bases, there was a span of 13 bases. Per the germline V gene, CDR1 is MNHEY and CDR2 is SMNVEV (reference sequence). For the CDR3, the DNA is TGTGCCAGCAGTCCCAAGAGTGGCGCAACTAATGAAAAACTGTTTTTT. Translation gives CASSPKSGATNEKLFF.

The sample holds one count of this clone. V is TRBV6-6 and J is TRBJ1-1; a possible D gene is TRBD1 (6 bases). The CDR3 spans 15 residues. Germline assignment: CDR1 MNHNY and CDR2 SVGAGI (reference sequence). Trimming removed 3 bases from V and 5 bases from J, with 16 bases in between. This chain's CDR3 is CASSYGGGARTEAFF. In nucleotides, the CDR3 is TGTGCCAGCAGTTATGGGGGGGGCGCGAGAACTGAAGCTTTCTTT.

V and J are TRBV6-5 and TRBJ2-2; 7 bases line up with TRBD1. CDR1 and CDR2 (germline): MNHEY, SVGAGI. Losses at the gene ends were 6 bases for V and 1 base for J; bases not matched to a gene: 5. The CDR3 runs 15 residues. This chain's CDR3 is CASSGQARNTGELFF. The CDR3 DNA reads TGTGCCAGCAGCGGACAGGCTAGGAACACCGGGGAGCTGTTTTTT.

This clone came up a few times. The rearrangement joins TRBV30 to TRBJ1-3; D call uncertain. The length of the CDR3 is 13 residues. Germline lookup yields CDR1 GTSNPN and CDR2 SVGIG (reference sequence). V lost 2 bases and J 3 bases, leaving 8 bases between the germline ends. The CDR3: CAWSTGYGNTIYF. For the CDR3, the DNA is TGTGCCTGGAGTACCGGGTATGGAAACACCATATATTTT.

In this sample, this clone turned up a few times. This chain joins TRBV7-3 and TRBJ1-1; 9 bases agree with TRBD1. The CDR3 has 14 residues. The germline V gene encodes CDR1 SGHTA and CDR2 FQGTGA. V shed 5 bases, J shed 3 bases, and the junction held 4 bases outside the gene matches. The CDR3 loop reads CASSPQGADTEAFF. The CDR3 nucleotides are TGTGCCAGCAGCCCACAGGGGGCGGACACTGAAGCTTTCTTT.

J is TRBJ1-2 and V is TRBV2; 8 bases agree with TRBD1. The CDR3 is made up of 13 amino acids. Germline V gene lookup returns CDR1 SNHLY and CDR2 FYNNEI. After removal of 5 bases from V and 2 bases from J, the junction contained 1 base not matched to a gene. The CDR3 sequence: CASSTGGNYGYTF. In nucleotides, the CDR3 is TGTGCCAGCAGTACAGGGGGGAACTATGGCTACACCTTC.

The chain couples TRBV4-3 to TRBJ1-2; D is possibly TRBD1 (5 bases). CDR1 LGHNA and CDR2 YSLEER come from the germline V gene. Trimming stripped 0 bases from V and 5 bases from J, with 16 bases between. This CDR3 is built from 16 residues. The CDR3 DNA follows: TGCGCCAGCAGCCAAGATACAGCTGGGACCTCTTATGGCTACACCTTC. Translation gives CASSQDTAGTSYGYTF.

Details on this clone: Other DNA sequences in the same sample also yield this CDR3. The V gene is TRBV4-1, the J gene TRBJ2-7; D not certain. The V end was cut by 0 bases, the J end by 0 bases, with 9 bases between. Germline V gene lookup returns CDR1 MGHRA and CDR2 YSYEKL. The CDR3 extends over 15 amino acids. In nucleotides, the CDR3 is TGCGCCAGCAGCCAAGAACATGGCGGCTCCTACGAGCAGTACTTC. Protein sequence: CASSQEHGGSYEQYF.

The chain uses TRBV11-2 and TRBJ1-1; tentative D call: TRBD1 (5 bases). CDR3 length equals 16 residues. V lost 5 bases, J lost 1 base, and 17 bases lay in between. CDR1 SGHAT and CDR2 FQNNGV come from the germline V gene. CDR3 DNA: TGTGCCAGCAGCCCTGCCCCAGGGCTTCAGAACACTGAAGCTTTCTTT. Protein product: CASSPAPGLQNTEAFF. Complete variable domain (other parts from reference TRBV11-2 and TRBJ1-1): EAGVAQSPRYKIIEKRQSVAFWCNPISGHATLYWYQQILGQGPKLLIQFQNNGVVDDSQLPKDRFSAERLKGVDSTLKIQPAKLEDSAVYLCASSPAPGLQNTEAFFGQGTRLTVV.

The chain is built from TRBV4-2 and TRBJ2-1, with D tentatively TRBD2 (6 bases). Germline V gene data show CDR1 as LGHNA and CDR2 as YNFKEQ. The CDR3 spans 15 residues. The germline V and J ends were trimmed by 0 bases and 3 bases, with 9 bases remaining between them. The chain's CDR3 is CASSQDGGNYNEQFF. CDR3 sequence (DNA): TGTGCCAGCAGCCAAGACGGCGGGAACTACAATGAGCAGTTCTTC.

This clone is termed medium-sized (0.01 to 0.1%). The chain combines TRBV28 with TRBJ2-6; D is unresolved. V lost 2 bases and J lost 11, with 10 bases in between. The CDR3 consists of 13 residues. Germline V gives CDR1 MDHEN, CDR2 SYDVKM. The CDR3 bases are TGTGCCAGCAGTTTAACTCGAGGTGACGTCCTGACTTTC. This translates into CASSLTRGDVLTF.

The chain links TRBV5-1 to TRBJ1-1, with TRBD1 matching 7 bases. From germline, CDR1 is SGHRS and CDR2 YFSETQ. Trimming removed 2 bases from V and 5 bases from J; junction bases left unmatched: 9. The CDR3 has 15 residues. The CDR3 region has the DNA TGCGCCAGCAGCTTCCGACAGGGAGGAGAGACTGAAGCTTTCTTT. It yields the protein CASSFRQGGETEAFF.

The chain is built from TRBV4-3 and TRBJ2-7; a possible D gene is TRBD2 (6 bases). V was shortened by 0 bases and J by 5 bases, with 14 bases between the two germline ends. The germline gives CDR1 LGHNA, CDR2 YSLEER. There are 15 residues in the CDR3. The CDR3 spells CASSQEGRQGHEQYF. CDR3 sequence (DNA): TGCGCCAGCAGCCAAGAAGGGAGGCAGGGTCACGAGCAGTACTTC.

The chain links TRBV5-1 to TRBJ1-2; 9 nucleotides match TRBD1. The trim removed 3 bases at V and 5 bases at J, leaving 11 bases unmatched. Germline V gene lookup returns CDR1 SGHRS and CDR2 YFSETQ. The CDR3 loop spans 16 amino acids. In DNA, the CDR3 is TGCGCCAGCAGCTCCGGGACAGGGATACAGGGGTATGGCTACACCTTC. Its translation is CASSSGTGIQGYGYTF. Full variable domain (rest looked up from reference TRBV5-1 and TRBJ1-2): KAGVTQTPRYLIKTRGQQVTLSCSPISGHRSVSWYQQTPGQGLQFLFEYFSETQRNKGNFPGRFSGRQFSNSRSEMNVSTLELGDSALYLCASSSGTGIQGYGYTFGSGTRLTVV.